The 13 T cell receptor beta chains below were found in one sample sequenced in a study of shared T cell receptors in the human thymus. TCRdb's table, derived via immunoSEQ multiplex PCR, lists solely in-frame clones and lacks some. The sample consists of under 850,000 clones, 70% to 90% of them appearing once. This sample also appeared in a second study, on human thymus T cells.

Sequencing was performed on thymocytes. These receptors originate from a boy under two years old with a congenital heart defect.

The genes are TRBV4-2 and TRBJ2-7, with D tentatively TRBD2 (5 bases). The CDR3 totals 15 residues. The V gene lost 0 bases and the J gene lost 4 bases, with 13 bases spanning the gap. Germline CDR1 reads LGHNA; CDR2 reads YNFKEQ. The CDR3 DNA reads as TGTGCCAGCAGCCAAGATCTCCTAGCCCCATACGAGCAGTACTTC. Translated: CASSQDLLAPYEQYF.

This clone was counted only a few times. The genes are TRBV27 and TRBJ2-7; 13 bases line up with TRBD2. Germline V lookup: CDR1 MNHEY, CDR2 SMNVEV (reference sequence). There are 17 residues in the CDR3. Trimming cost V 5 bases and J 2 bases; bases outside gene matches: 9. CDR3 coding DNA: TGTGCCAGCAGTCTTGAAGGACTAGCGGGAGTTGCCTACGAGCAGTACTTC. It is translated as CASSLEGLAGVAYEQYF.

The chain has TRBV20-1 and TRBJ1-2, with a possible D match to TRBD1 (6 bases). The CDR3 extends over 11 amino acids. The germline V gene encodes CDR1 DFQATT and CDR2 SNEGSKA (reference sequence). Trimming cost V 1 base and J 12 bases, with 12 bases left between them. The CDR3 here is CSARVGGGHTF. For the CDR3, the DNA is TGCAGTGCTAGAGTTGGCGGGGGGCACACCTTC.

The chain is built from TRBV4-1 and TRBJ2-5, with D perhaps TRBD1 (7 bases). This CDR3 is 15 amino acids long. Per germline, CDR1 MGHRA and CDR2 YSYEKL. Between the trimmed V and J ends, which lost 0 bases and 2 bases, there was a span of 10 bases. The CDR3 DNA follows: TGCGCCAGCAGCCAAGAGGCGGGACAGCAAGAGACCCAGTACTTC. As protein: CASSQEAGQQETQYF.

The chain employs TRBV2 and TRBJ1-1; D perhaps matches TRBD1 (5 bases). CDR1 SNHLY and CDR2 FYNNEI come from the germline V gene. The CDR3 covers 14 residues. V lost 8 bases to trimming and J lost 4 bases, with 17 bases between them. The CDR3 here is CASFKIRQGTEAFF. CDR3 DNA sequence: TGTGCCAGCTTCAAAATCCGGCAGGGCACTGAAGCTTTCTTT.

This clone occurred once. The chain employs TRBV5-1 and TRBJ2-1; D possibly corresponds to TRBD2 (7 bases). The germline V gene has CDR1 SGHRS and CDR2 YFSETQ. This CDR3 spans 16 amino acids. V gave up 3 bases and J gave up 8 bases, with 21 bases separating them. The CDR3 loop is CASSWGRLAAWDEQFF. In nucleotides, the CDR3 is TGCGCCAGCAGCTGGGGGCGGCTAGCGGCCTGGGATGAGCAGTTCTTC.

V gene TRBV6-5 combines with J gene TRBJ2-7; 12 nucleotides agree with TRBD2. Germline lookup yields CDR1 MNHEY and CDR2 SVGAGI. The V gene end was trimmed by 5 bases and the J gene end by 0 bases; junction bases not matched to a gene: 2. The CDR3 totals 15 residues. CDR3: CASSPSGRASYEQYF. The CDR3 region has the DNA TGTGCCAGCAGTCCTAGCGGGAGGGCCTCCTACGAGCAGTACTTC.

CDR3 residues: CASSSSRTGAITDTQYF. The DNA for the CDR3 is TGTGCCAGCAGTTCAAGTCGGACAGGGGCCATCACAGATACGCAGTATTTT. The chain is built from TRBV27 and TRBJ2-3, with 9 bases lining up with TRBD1. Losses at the gene ends were 4 bases for V and 2 bases for J; bases not matched to a gene: 10. The CDR3 extends over 17 amino acids. The germline V gene encodes CDR1 MNHEY and CDR2 SMNVEV (reference sequence).

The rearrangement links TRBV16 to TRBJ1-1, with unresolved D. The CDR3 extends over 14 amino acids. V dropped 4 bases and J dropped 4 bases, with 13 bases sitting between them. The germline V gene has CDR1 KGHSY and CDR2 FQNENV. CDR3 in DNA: TGTGCCAGCAGCCGATCTTCGCGTCCCACTGAAGCTTTCTTT. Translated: CASSRSSRPTEAFF. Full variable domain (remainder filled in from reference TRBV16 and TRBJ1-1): GEEVAQTPKHLVRGEGQKAKLYCAPIKGHSYVFWYQQVLKNEFKFLISFQNENVFDETGMPKERFSAKCLPNSPCSLEIQATKLEDSAVYFCASSRSSRPTEAFFGQGTRLTVV.

The CDR3 DNA follows: TGTGCCAGCAGCAAAGGGGGGGGTTGCTCCTACGAGCAGTACTTC. This codes for CASSKGGGCSYEQYF. The rearrangement uses TRBV21-1 and TRBJ2-7; the DNA was not compared with TRBD2, the D call given in the table. TRBV21-1 is designated a pseudogene. CDR3 size: 15 residues.

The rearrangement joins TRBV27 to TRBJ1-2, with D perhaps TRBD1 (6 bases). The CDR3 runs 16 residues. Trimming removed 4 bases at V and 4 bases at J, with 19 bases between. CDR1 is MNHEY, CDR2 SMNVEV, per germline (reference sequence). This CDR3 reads CASSWGRGGLGYGYTF. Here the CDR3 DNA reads TGTGCCAGCAGTTGGGGCAGGGGAGGGTTGGGCTATGGCTACACCTTC.

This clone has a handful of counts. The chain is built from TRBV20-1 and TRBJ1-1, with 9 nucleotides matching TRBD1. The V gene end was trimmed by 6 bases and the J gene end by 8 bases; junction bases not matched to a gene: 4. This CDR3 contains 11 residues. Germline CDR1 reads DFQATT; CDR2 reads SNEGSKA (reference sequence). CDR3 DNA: TGCAGTGCGCAGGGACAGGGAGAAGCTTTCTTT. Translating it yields CSAQGQGEAFF.

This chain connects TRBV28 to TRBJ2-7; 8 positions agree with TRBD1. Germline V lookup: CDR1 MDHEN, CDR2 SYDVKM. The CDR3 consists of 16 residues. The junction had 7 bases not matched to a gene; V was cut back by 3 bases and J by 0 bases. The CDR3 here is CASSLIQGATSYEQYF. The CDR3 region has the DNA TGTGCCAGCAGTTTGATCCAGGGGGCTACCTCCTACGAGCAGTACTTC.